This T cell receptor (beta chain) was sequenced in a study of cytomegalovirus exposure and HLA in healthy donors. This CDR3 region has 15 residues. The V and J ends lost 1 base and 0 bases respectively, with 8 bases between them. Germline lookup yields CDR1 SGHTS and CDR2 YDEGEE. The PCR made use of 60 Vbeta and 13 Jbeta primers. The table came from immunoSEQ multiplex PCR; TCRdb's copy has only in-frame clones and leaves some out. Here the sample spans 95,000 to 130,000 clones, about 76% being singletons. The sample was PBMCs. The TCR sequence derives from a woman aged 30 to 39 in good health and CMV-seronegative. This chain links TRBV5-8 with TRBJ2-1; D is undetermined. The CDR3 DNA sequence: TGTGCCAGCAGCTTGCTTGCAGTCTCCTACAATGAGCAGTTCTTC. Protein product: CASSLLAVSYNEQFF.